Presented here are 22 T cell receptor beta chains from one specimen sequenced in a study of blood T cell repertoires in COVID-19. Data came from immunoSEQ multiplex PCR; TCRdb stores just in-frame clones and leaves some out. This table has just under 80,000 clones, over 65% appearing once. The specimen sequenced was peripheral blood. Receptor source: a human donor in a cohort sampled during active COVID-19.

This clone is a singleton in its sample. The rearrangement joins TRBV7-2 to TRBJ2-1; 10 nucleotides match TRBD2. The V segment lost 5 bases and the J segment 10 bases; nucleotides outside the gene matches: 8. The CDR3 extends over 14 amino acids. Per the germline V gene, CDR1 is SGHTA and CDR2 is FQGNSA. The CDR3 nucleotides are TGTGCCAGCAGCCCGGGACTAGCGTTCCCCGAGCAGTTCTTC. It encodes CASSPGLAFPEQFF.

V is TRBV6-1 and J is TRBJ1-1; 11 nucleotides line up with TRBD1. The CDR3 is 16 amino acids. Germline V CDR1 and CDR2: MNHNS, SASEGT. Trimming removed 3 bases from V and 5 bases from J; junction bases left unmatched: 8. DNA for the CDR3: TGTGCCAGCAGTGATGGGACAGGGGGGAGGGGAACTGAAGCTTTCTTT. Protein sequence: CASSDGTGGRGTEAFF.

The V gene is TRBV6-2 or TRBV6-3, the J gene TRBJ2-1; 10 bases fit TRBD2. With V trimmed by 0 bases and J by 4 bases, 3 bases remained unmatched. The CDR3 is 16 residues long. Germline CDR1 MNHEY, CDR2 SVGEGT. In DNA, the CDR3 is TGTGCCAGCAGTTACTCTCCTAGCGGGGGATACAATGAGCAGTTCTTC. It yields the protein CASSYSPSGGYNEQFF.

The rearrangement joins TRBV3-1 (or the pseudogene TRBV3-2) to TRBJ2-4, with D uncertain. V gave up 7 bases and J gave up 0 bases, with 7 bases separating them. CDR1 LGHDT and CDR2 YNNKEL come from the germline V gene (reference sequence). The CDR3 spans 13 residues. The CDR3 loop is CASMLLAKNIQYF. CDR3 coding DNA: TGTGCCAGCATGCTACTAGCCAAAAACATTCAGTACTTC.

This chain joins TRBV27 and TRBJ2-6, with D unresolved. The ends were cut back, 6 bases at V and 4 bases at J, with 19 bases in the middle. Per the germline V gene, CDR1 is MNHEY and CDR2 is SMNVEV (reference sequence). CDR3 length: 17 amino acids. In nucleotides, the CDR3 is TGTGCCAGCAGCTACAAAGGCACCGACTCCGGGGCCAACGTCCTGACTTTC. Its translation: CASSYKGTDSGANVLTF.

The CDR3 region has the DNA TGCGCCAGCAGCCAAGAGAGAGGTAGCGGGACGTATACGCAGTATTTT. This codes for CASSQERGSGTYTQYF. This chain joins TRBV4-1 and TRBJ2-3, with 8 bases lining up with TRBD2. Per germline, CDR1 MGHRA and CDR2 YSYEKL. After removal of 0 bases from V and 7 bases from J, the junction contained 9 bases not matched to a gene. The CDR3 contains 16 residues.

This chain links TRBV6-5 with TRBJ2-1, with D hard to call. Germline CDR1 is MNHEY and CDR2 is SVGAGI. Deletions cut 4 bases from V and 5 bases from J, with 3 bases between. The CDR3 is 11 amino acids. The CDR3 sequence is CASSSNNEQFF. CDR3 bases: TGTGCCAGCAGTTCCAACAATGAGCAGTTCTTC.

As DNA, the CDR3 is TGTGCCACCCTCTACCACAATGAGCAGTTCTTC. Encoded protein: CATLYHNEQFF. The gene calls are TRBV6-5 and TRBJ2-1; no clear D gene. This CDR3 is built from 11 residues. CDR1 and CDR2 (germline): MNHEY, SVGAGI. The V gene lost 10 bases and the J gene lost 5 bases, with 9 bases spanning the gap.

The chain couples TRBV5-1 to TRBJ2-2; TRBD1 aligns across 7 bases. CDR1 and CDR2 from the germline V gene are SGHRS and YFSETQ. The CDR3 runs 15 residues. V was clipped by 2 bases and J by 7 bases; unmatched bases: 8. CDR3 region: CASSLSLGGDGELFF. Here the CDR3 DNA reads TGCGCCAGCAGCTTATCCTTAGGGGGCGACGGGGAGCTGTTTTTT.

This clone was seen just once. The V gene is TRBV6-6, the J gene TRBJ1-1; TRBD1 might be the D (5 bases). This CDR3 spans 14 amino acids. Germline V gene lookup returns CDR1 MNHNY and CDR2 SVGAGI (reference sequence). Trimming shortened V by 4 bases and J by 5 bases, and 14 bases separated the two germline ends. CDR3 sequence: CASSFGGVGTEAFF. DNA for the CDR3: TGTGCCAGCAGTTTCGGAGGGGTGGGGACTGAAGCTTTCTTT.

The V gene is TRBV7-9, the J gene TRBJ1-1; 8 nucleotides agree with TRBD1. Germline CDR1 SEHNR, CDR2 FQNEAQ (reference sequence). The CDR3 extends over 15 amino acids. Trimming at V came to 2 bases and at J to 1 base, leaving 3 bases not matched to a gene. CDR3 residues: CASSLSGQGNTEAFF. The CDR3 DNA reads TGTGCCAGCAGCTTATCCGGACAGGGGAACACTGAAGCTTTCTTT.

The chain uses TRBV9 and TRBJ2-1; 11 positions match TRBD2. The ends lost 4 bases at V and 9 bases at J; junction bases unmatched: 9. CDR1 and CDR2 from the germline V gene are SGDLS and YYNGEE. The CDR3 is 15 amino acids. CDR3 in DNA: TGTGCCAGCAGCCGTGGGCTAGCGGGAGGTGGTGAGCAGTTCTTC. Protein sequence: CASSRGLAGGGEQFF.

This clone appeared many times. V is TRBV19 and J is TRBJ2-7; 7 bases line up with TRBD1. CDR3 length: 11 amino acids. V trimming: 5 bases; J trimming: 5 bases; junction bases outside the gene matches: 0. Germline V gene data show CDR1 as LNHDA and CDR2 as SQIVND (reference sequence). CDR3 loop: CASSDRDEQYF. As DNA, the CDR3 is TGTGCCAGTAGTGACAGGGACGAGCAGTACTTC.

This clone was found once. The chain uses TRBV9 and TRBJ1-2; D ambiguous. The V gene lost 1 base and the J gene lost 1 base, with 8 bases spanning the gap. Germline CDR1 and CDR2: SGDLS and YYNGEE. The CDR3 loop spans 14 amino acids. The CDR3 DNA reads TGTGCCAGCAGCGTACTCTCGGGTAACTATGGCTACACCTTC. Protein sequence: CASSVLSGNYGYTF.

The chain carries TRBV19 and TRBJ2-5; 8 bases line up with TRBD1. The CDR3 covers 14 residues. The ends lost 5 bases at V and 4 bases at J; junction bases unmatched: 6. Germline CDR1 and CDR2: LNHDA and SQIVND (reference sequence). The CDR3 region is CASSADRVVETQYF. CDR3 nucleotides: TGTGCCAGTAGTGCGGACAGGGTGGTAGAGACCCAGTACTTC.

This CDR3 is CASNRQGAIQETQYF. The CDR3 bases are TGTGCCAGCAACCGACAGGGGGCGATTCAAGAGACCCAGTACTTC. The chain is built from TRBV6-5 and TRBJ2-5; 10 bases line up with TRBD1. Germline V gives CDR1 MNHEY, CDR2 SVGAGI. This CDR3 has 15 residues. The V and J ends lost 7 bases and 2 bases, in that order; junction bases with no gene match: 7.

The chain carries TRBV18 and TRBJ2-5, with TRBD2 identical over 8 bases. J lost 8 bases, V lost 3 bases, and 8 bases had no gene match. The CDR3 has 14 amino acids. CDR1 KGHSH and CDR2 LQKENI come from the germline V gene. The DNA for the CDR3 is TGTGCCAGCTCACCGGTAGCGGGGTCTGAAACCCAGTACTTC. It yields the protein CASSPVAGSETQYF.

This chain links TRBV19 with TRBJ1-4; 9 bases align to TRBD1. Germline CDR1 LNHDA, CDR2 SQIVND (reference sequence). Germline trimming cut 2 bases from V and 7 bases from J; bases unmatched to any gene: 5. The CDR3 totals 15 residues. The CDR3 region is CASSIYGTGSEKLFF. The CDR3 DNA sequence: TGTGCCAGTAGTATATACGGGACAGGGAGTGAAAAACTGTTTTTT. Complete variable domain (other parts from reference TRBV19 and TRBJ1-4): DGGITQSPKYLFRKEGQNVTLSCEQNLNHDAMYWYRQDPGQGLRLIYYSQIVNDFQKGDIAEGYSVSREKKESFPLTVTSAQKNPTAFYLCASSIYGTGSEKLFFGSGTQLSVL.

CDR3 region: CASSQDSGGAGNQPQHF. In DNA form, the CDR3 reads TGCGCCAGCAGCCAAGATTCGGGGGGCGCTGGCAATCAGCCCCAGCATTTT. The chain is built from TRBV4-1 and TRBJ1-5, with D perhaps matching TRBD1 (6 bases). V was shortened by 0 bases and J by 2 bases, with 14 bases between the two germline ends. Germline V lookup: CDR1 MGHRA, CDR2 YSYEKL. This CDR3 has 17 residues.

The V call is TRBV10-3, the J call TRBJ2-3; unclear D gene. V lost 3 bases, J lost 10 bases, and 14 bases lay in between. The CDR3 totals 13 residues. Looked up from germline, CDR1 is ENHRY and CDR2 is SYGVKD. CDR3 sequence reads: CAISDVHNDAQYF. For the CDR3, the DNA is TGTGCCATCAGTGACGTCCACAACGATGCGCAGTATTTT.

This chain links TRBV2 with TRBJ2-1; 9 nucleotides line up with TRBD2. V lost 7 bases, J lost 5 bases, and 6 bases stayed unmatched. The CDR3 extends over 14 amino acids. Germline lookup yields CDR1 SNHLY and CDR2 FYNNEI. The CDR3 DNA sequence: TGTGCCAGCAACTTAGCGGGGGCCGACAATGAGCAGTTCTTC. Translating gives CASNLAGADNEQFF.

J is TRBJ2-5 and V is TRBV27; D not resolved. CDR3 length equals 13 residues. V was trimmed by 2 bases and J by 4 bases, leaving 8 bases between them. CDR1 is MNHEY and CDR2 is SMNVEV in the germline V gene (reference sequence). DNA of the CDR3: TGTGCCAGCAGTTTAAGGAGAGGAGAGACCCAGTACTTC. Translated, it gives CASSLRRGETQYF.